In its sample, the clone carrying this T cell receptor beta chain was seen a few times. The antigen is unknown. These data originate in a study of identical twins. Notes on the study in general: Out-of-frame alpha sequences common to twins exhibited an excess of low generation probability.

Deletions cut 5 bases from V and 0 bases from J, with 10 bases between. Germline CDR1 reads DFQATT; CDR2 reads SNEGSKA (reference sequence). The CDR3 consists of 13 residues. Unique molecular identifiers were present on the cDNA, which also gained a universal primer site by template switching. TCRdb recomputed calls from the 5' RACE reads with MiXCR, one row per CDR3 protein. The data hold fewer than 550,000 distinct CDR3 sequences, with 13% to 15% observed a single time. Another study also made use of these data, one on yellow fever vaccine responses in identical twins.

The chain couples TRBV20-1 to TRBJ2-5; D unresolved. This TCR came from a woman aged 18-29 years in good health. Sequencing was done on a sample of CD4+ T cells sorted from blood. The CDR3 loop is CSAAPANQETQYF. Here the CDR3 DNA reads TGCAGTGCTGCCCCGGCTAACCAAGAGACCCAGTACTTC.